The T cell receptor (beta chain) under discussion was sequenced for a study of early T cells in non-severe SARS-CoV-2 infection. Overall study results and limits: VDJdb-based annotation leaned toward anti-spike CD8 responses and missed private and CD4 specificities.

Trimming at V came to 2 bases and at J to 3 bases, leaving 4 bases not matched to a gene. CDR3 length equals 15 residues. CDR1 and CDR2 (germline): SGHAT, FQNNGV. This clonotype was seen repeatedly, ten times or more. Antigen unknown. Individual cDNA molecules each received unique molecular identifiers attached to them. TCRdb passed the 5' RACE reads through MiXCR, listing each CDR3 protein once. This sample yields roughly 41,000 distinct CDR3 sequences, of which more than 4.5% are seen a single time; about 5% belongs to the top ten. The rearrangement uses TRBV11-2 and TRBJ2-7, with 10 bases lining up with TRBD2. The sequence came from an adult who was a healthcare worker with PCR-confirmed SARS-CoV-2 infection or an uninfected control (not recorded which). Sequenced here: whole blood, sampled at baseline. CDR3 bases: TGTGCCAGCAGCTTACAACTAGCGGGGTACTACGAGCAGTACTTC. Protein: CASSLQLAGYYEQYF.